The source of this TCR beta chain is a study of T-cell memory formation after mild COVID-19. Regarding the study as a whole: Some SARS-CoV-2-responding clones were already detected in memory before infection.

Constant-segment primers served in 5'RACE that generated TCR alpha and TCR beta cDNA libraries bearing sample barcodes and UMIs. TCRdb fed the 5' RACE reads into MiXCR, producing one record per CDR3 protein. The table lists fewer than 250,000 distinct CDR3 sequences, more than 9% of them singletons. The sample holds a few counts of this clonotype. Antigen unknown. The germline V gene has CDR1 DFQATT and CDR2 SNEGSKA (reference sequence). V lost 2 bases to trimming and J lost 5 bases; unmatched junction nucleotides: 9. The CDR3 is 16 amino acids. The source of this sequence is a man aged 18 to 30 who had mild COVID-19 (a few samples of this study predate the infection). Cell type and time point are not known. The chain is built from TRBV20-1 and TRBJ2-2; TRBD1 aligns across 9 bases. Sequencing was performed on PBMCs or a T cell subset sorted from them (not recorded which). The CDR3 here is CSARKPHRGRTGELFF. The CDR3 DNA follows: TGCAGTGCTAGAAAACCTCACAGGGGGCGGACCGGGGAGCTGTTTTTT.